This TCR beta chain was recorded in a study of identical twins. V was trimmed by 0 bases and J by 1 base, leaving 17 bases between them. There are 17 residues in the CDR3. The germline gives CDR1 SGDLS, CDR2 YYNGEE. Many counts were recorded for this clonotype. A single record per CDR3 protein comes from TCRdb applying MiXCR to the 5' RACE reads. The table includes 690,000 or so distinct CDR3 sequences, 8.6% detected once. This sample also appeared in a second study, on yellow fever vaccine responses in identical twins.

The sequence was obtained from a woman under 30 in good health. The V and J genes are TRBV9 and TRBJ2-7, with D perhaps TRBD1 or TRBD2 (5 bases each). The sample comprised PBMCs. The CDR3 DNA reads as TGTGCCAGCAGCGTAGGTCGGGGCAGGGAAGGGTCCTACGAGCAGTACTTC. This gives the protein CASSVGRGREGSYEQYF.